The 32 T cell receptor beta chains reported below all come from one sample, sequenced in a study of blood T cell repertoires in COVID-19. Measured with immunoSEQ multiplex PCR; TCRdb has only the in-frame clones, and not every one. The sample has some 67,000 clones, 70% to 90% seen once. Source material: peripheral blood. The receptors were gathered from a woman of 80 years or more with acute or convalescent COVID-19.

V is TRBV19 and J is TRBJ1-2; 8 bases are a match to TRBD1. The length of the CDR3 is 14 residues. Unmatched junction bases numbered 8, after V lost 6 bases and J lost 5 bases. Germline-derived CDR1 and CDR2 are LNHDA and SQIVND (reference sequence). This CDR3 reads CASSARQGLYGYTF. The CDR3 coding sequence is TGTGCCAGTAGCGCCAGACAGGGGCTGTATGGCTACACCTTC.

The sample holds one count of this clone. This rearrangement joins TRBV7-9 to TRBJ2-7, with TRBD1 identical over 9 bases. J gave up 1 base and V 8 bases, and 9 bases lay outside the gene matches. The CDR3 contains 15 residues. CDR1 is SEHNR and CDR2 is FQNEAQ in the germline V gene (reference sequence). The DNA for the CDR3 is TGTGCCAGCTCGTTACTGGGACAGGGATCCTACGAGCAGTACTTC. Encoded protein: CASSLLGQGSYEQYF. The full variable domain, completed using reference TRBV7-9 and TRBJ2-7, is DTGVSQNPRHKITKRGQNVTFRCDPISEHNRLYWYRQTLGQGPEFLTYFQNEAQLEKSRLLSDRFSAERPKGSFSTLEIQRTEQGDSAMYLCASSLLGQGSYEQYFGPGTRLTVT.

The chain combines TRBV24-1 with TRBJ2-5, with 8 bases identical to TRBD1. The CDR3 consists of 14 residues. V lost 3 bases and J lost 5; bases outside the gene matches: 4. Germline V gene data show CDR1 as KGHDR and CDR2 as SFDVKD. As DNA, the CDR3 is TGTGCCACCAGTGATACGACAGGGGTCGAGACCCAGTACTTC. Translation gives CATSDTTGVETQYF.

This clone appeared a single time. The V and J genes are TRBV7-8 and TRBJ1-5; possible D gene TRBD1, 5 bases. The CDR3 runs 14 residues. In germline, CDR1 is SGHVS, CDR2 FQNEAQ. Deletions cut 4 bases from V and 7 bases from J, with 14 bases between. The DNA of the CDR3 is TGTGCCAGCAGCTATGGGGCGGGGGTACAGCCCCAGCATTTT. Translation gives CASSYGAGVQPQHF.

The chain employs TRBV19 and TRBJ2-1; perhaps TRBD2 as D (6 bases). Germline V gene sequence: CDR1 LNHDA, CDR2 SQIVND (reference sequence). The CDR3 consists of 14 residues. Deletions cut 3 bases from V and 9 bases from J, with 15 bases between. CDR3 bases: TGTGCCAGTAGTATGCCCCCGGGGGAGAGTGAGCAGTTCTTC. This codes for CASSMPPGESEQFF.

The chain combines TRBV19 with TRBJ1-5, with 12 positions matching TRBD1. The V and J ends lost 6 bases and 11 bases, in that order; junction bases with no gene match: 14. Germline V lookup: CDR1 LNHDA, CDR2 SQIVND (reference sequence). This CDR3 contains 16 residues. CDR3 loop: CASRGTGGKNYLAQHF. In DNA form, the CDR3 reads TGTGCCAGTAGGGGGACAGGGGGCAAGAATTATCTGGCCCAGCATTTT.

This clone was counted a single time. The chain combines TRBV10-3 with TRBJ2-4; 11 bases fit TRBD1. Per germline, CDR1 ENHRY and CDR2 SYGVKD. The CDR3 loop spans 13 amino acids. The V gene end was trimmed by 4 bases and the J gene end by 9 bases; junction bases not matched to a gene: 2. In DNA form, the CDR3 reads TGTGCCATCAGTGGGACAGGGGGCGCCATTCAGTACTTC. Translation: CAISGTGGAIQYF.

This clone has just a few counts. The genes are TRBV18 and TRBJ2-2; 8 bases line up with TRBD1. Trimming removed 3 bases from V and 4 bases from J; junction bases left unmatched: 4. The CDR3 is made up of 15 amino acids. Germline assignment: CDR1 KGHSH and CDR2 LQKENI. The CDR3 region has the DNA TGTGCCAGCTCACCGGACAGGGTGGGCACCGGGGAGCTGTTTTTT. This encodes CASSPDRVGTGELFF.

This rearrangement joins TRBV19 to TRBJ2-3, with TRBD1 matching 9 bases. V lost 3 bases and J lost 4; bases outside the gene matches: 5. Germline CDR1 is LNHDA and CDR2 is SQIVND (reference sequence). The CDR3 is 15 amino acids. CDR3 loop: CASSIQTGGPDTQYF. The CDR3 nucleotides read TGTGCCAGTAGTATCCAAACAGGGGGCCCAGATACGCAGTATTTT.

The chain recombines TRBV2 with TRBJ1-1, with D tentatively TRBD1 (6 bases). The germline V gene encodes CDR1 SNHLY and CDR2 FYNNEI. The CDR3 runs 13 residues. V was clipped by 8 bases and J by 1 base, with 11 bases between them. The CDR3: CASGWDTNTEAFF. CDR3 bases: TGTGCCAGCGGTTGGGACACGAACACTGAAGCTTTCTTT.

The CDR3 nucleotides are TGTGCCAGCTCACCAGGACTATTATCCTACAATGAGCAGTTCTTC. Its translation: CASSPGLLSYNEQFF. This rearrangement joins TRBV18 to TRBJ2-1, with D possibly TRBD2 on 6 matching bases. The CDR3 covers 15 residues. Germline lookup yields CDR1 KGHSH and CDR2 LQKENI. Trimming cost V 2 bases and J 1 base, with 9 bases left between them.

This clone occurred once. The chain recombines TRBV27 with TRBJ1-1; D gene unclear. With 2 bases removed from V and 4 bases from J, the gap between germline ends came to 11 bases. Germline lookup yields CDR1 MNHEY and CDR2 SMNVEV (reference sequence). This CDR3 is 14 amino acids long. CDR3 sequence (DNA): TGTGCCAGCAGTTTACGGGAGTCAGTCACTGAAGCTTTCTTT. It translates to CASSLRESVTEAFF.

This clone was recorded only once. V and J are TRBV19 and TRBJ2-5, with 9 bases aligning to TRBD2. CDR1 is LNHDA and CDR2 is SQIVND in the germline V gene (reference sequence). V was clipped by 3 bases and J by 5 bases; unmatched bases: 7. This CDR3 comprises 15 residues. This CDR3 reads CASSILAGGGETQYF. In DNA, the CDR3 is TGTGCCAGTAGTATCCTCGCGGGAGGGGGGGAGACCCAGTACTTC.

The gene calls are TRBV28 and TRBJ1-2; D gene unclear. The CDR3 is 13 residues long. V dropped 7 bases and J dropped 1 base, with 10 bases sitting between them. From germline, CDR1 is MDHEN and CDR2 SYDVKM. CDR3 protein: CASTDGVNYGYTF. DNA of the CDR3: TGTGCCAGCACCGACGGGGTTAACTATGGCTACACCTTC.

DNA of the CDR3: TGTGCCAGCAGTTCCCCACGCCGACAGGGGGCAAGAGACACCATATATTTT. It translates to CASSSPRRQGARDTIYF. This chain uses TRBV28 with TRBJ1-3, with 10 bases aligning to TRBD1. CDR3 length equals 17 residues. Losses at the gene ends were 4 bases for V and 8 bases for J; bases not matched to a gene: 14. The V gene's germline CDR1 is MDHEN and CDR2 SYDVKM.

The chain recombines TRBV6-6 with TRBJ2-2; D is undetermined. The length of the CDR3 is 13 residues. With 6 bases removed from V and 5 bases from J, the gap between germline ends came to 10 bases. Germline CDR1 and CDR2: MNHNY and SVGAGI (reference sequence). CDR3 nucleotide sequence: TGTGCCAGCAGAGTGGGCCGTACCGGGGAGCTGTTTTTT. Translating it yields CASRVGRTGELFF.

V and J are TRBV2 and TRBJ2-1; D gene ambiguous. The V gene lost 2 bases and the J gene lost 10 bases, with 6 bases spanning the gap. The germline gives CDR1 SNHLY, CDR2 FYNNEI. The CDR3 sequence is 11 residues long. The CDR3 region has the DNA TGTGCCAGCAGTGAATCCGCGGAGCAGTTCTTC. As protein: CASSESAEQFF.

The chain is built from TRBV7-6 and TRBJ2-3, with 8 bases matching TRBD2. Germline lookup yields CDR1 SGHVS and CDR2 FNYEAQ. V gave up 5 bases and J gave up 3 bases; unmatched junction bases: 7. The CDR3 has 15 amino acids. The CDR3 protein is CASSPGGAGTDTQYF. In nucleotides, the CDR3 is TGTGCCAGCAGCCCCGGGGGGGCCGGGACAGATACGCAGTATTTT.

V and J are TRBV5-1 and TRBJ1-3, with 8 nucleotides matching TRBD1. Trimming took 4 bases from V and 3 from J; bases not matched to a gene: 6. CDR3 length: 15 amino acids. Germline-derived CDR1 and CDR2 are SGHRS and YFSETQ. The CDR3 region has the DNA TGCGCCAGCAGCCTTGACAGGGGCAGTGGAAACACCATATATTTT. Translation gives CASSLDRGSGNTIYF.

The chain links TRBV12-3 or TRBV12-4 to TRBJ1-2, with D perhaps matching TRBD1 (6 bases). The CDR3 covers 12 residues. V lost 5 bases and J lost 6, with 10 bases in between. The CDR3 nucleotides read TGTGCCAGCAGTCCGAGGACAGATGGCTACACCTTC. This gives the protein CASSPRTDGYTF.

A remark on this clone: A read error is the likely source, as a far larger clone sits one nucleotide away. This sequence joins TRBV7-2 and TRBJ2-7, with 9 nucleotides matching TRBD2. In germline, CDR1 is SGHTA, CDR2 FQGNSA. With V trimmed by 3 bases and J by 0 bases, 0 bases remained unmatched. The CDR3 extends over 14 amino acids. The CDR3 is CASSFSGGSYEQYF. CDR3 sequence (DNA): TGTGCCAGCAGCTTTAGCGGGGGCTCCTACGAGCAGTACTTC.

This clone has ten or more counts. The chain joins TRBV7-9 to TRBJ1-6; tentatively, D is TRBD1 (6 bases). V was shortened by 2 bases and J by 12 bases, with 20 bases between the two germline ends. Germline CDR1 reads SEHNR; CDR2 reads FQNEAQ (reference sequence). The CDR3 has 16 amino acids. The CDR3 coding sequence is TGTGCCAGCAGCTTATCGGCCGACAGGCCCGATGGACCCCTCCACTTT. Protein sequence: CASSLSADRPDGPLHF. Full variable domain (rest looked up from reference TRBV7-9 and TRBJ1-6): DTGVSQNPRHKITKRGQNVTFRCDPISEHNRLYWYRQTLGQGPEFLTYFQNEAQLEKSRLLSDRFSAERPKGSFSTLEIQRTEQGDSAMYLCASSLSADRPDGPLHFGNGTRLTVT.

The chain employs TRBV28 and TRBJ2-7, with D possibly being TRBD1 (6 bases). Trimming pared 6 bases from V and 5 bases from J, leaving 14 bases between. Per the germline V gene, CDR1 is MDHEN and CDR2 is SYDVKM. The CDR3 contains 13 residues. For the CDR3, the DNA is TGTGCCAGCAGACGGAGACAGGCCCACGAGCAGTACTTC. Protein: CASRRRQAHEQYF.

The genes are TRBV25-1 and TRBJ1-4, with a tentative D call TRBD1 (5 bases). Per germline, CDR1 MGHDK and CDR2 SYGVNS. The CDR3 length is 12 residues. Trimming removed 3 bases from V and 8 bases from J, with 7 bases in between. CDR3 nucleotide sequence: TGTGCCAGCAGTGACAGGGCCGAAAAACTGTTTTTT. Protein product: CASSDRAEKLFF. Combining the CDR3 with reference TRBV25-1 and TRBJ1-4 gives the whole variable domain EADIYQTPRYLVIGTGKKITLECSQTMGHDKMYWYQQDPGMELHLIHYSYGVNSTEKGDLSSESTVSRIRTEHFPLTLESARPSHTSQYLCASSDRAEKLFFGSGTQLSVL.

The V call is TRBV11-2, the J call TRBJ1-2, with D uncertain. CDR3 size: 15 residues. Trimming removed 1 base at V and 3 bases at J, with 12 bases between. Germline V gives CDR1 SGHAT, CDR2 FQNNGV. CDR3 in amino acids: CASSLVANSYYGYTF. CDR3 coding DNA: TGTGCCAGCAGCTTAGTAGCGAACAGCTACTATGGCTACACCTTC.

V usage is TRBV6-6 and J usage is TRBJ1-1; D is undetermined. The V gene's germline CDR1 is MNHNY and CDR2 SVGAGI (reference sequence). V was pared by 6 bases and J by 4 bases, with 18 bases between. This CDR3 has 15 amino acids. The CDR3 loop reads CASSRELSGGTEAFF. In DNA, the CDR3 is TGTGCCAGCAGCCGCGAATTGAGCGGTGGCACTGAAGCTTTCTTT.

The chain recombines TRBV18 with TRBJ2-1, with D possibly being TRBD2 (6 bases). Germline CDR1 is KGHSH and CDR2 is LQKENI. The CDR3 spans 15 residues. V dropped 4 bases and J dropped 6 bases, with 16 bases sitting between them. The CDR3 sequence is CASSLKRVDLNEQFF. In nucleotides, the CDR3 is TGTGCCAGCTCACTTAAGCGGGTCGACCTCAATGAGCAGTTCTTC.

CDR3: CASSLVAQGSDEQYF. CDR3 DNA sequence: TGTGCCAGCAGCTTGGTGGCCCAGGGTAGTGACGAGCAGTACTTC. The genes are TRBV5-6 and TRBJ2-7; a possible D gene is TRBD1 (5 bases). The V gene lost 0 bases and the J gene lost 5 bases, with 15 bases spanning the gap. Germline V lookup: CDR1 SGHDT, CDR2 YYEEEE. The CDR3 has 15 amino acids.

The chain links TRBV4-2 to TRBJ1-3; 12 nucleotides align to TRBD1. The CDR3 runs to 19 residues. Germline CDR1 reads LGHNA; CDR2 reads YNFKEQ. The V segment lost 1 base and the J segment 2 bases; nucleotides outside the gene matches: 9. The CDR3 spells CASSQAGTGGLSAGNTIYF. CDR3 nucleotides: TGTGCCAGCAGCCAAGCCGGGACAGGGGGCTTAAGTGCTGGAAACACCATATATTTT.

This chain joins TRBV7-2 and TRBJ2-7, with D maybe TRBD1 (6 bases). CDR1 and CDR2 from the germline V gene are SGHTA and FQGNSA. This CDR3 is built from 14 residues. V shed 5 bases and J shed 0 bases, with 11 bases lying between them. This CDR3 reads CASSRDRISYEQYF. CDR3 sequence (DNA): TGTGCCAGCAGCCGCGACAGGATCTCCTACGAGCAGTACTTC.

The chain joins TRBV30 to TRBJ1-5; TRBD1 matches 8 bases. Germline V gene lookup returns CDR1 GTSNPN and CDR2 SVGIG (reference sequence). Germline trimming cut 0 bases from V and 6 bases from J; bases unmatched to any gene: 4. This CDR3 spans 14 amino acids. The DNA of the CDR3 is TGTGCCTGGAGTGTTTCAGGGGGCGGTCAGCCCCAGCATTTT. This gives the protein CAWSVSGGGQPQHF. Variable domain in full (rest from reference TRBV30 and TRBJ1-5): SQTIHQWPATLVQPVGSPLSLECTVEGTSNPNLYWYRQAAGRGLQLLFYSVGIGQISSEVPQNLSASRPQDRQFILSSKKLLLSDSGFYLCAWSVSGGGQPQHFGDGTRLSIL.

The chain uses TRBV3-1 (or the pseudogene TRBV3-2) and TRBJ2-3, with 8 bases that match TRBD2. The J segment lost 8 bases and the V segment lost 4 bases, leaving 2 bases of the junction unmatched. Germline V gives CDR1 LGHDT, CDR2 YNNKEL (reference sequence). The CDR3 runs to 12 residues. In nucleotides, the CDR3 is TGTGCCAGCAGCCCCCTAGCGGGTACGCAGTATTTT. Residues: CASSPLAGTQYF.